The sequence of this T cell receptor beta chain was determined in a study of cytomegalovirus exposure and HLA in healthy donors. The CDR3 length is 16 residues. Germline V gene lookup returns CDR1 SGHTA and CDR2 FQGNSA. With regard to this clone: Antigen specificity is unknown. A junction boundary mismatches the germline segment, possibly from a read error.

Overall study findings and caveats: Over 150 TCR beta chains were listed as cytomegalovirus-associated.

Researchers ran the PCR with 60 Vbeta and 13 Jbeta primers. Sequencing used immunoSEQ multiplex PCR; TCRdb keeps in-frame clones, though not all of them. The sample holds roughly 130,000 clones, around 78% seen once. The source is a woman aged 35 to 49 in good health and CMV-seronegative. V is TRBV7-2 and J is TRBJ1-2; the D gene is possibly TRBD1 (5 bases). Sample: PBMCs. CDR3 nucleotides: TGTGCCAGCAGTTTTCGACAGATAACTCATAACGATGGCTACACCTTC. Translated: CASSFRQITHNDGYTF.